This T cell receptor beta chain was captured by sequencing in a study of blood T cell repertoires in COVID-19. Study-wide background: Material from acute and convalescent COVID-19 was sourced from the United States, Italy and Spain. Sample material is recorded as cDNA or gDNA derived from T cells, B-cell-depleted T cells, or PBMCs.

Authors' analysis steps: Nucleated cell counts were estimated from reference gene primer amplification. TCRdb's table, derived via immunoSEQ multiplex PCR, lists solely in-frame clones and lacks some. That table is the source of V, J and clone size, and D and trimming were worked out from the DNA. The sample yields 130,000 to 150,000 clones, approximately 87% seen once. Germline CDR1 and CDR2: MNHEY and SMNVEV (reference sequence). The V gene lost 5 bases and the J gene lost 7 bases, with 8 bases spanning the gap. The CDR3 consists of 11 residues. The receptor was isolated from a woman in her thirties or forties with acute or convalescent COVID-19. The V call is TRBV27, the J call TRBJ1-1; maybe TRBD1 (5 bases). The specimen sequenced was peripheral blood. The CDR3 reads CASSKTGEAFF. The CDR3 region has the DNA TGTGCCAGCAGTAAAACAGGTGAAGCTTTCTTT.